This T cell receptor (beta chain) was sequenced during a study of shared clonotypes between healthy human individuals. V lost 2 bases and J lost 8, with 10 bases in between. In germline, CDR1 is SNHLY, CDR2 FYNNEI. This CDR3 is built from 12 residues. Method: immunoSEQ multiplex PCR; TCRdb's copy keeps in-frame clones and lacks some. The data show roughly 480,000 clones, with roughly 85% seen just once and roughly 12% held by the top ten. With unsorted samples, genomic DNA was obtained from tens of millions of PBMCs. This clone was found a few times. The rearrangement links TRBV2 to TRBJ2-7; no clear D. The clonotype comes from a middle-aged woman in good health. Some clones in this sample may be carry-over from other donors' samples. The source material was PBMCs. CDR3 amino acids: CASSENFYKQYF. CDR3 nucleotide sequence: TGTGCCAGCAGTGAAAACTTTTATAAGCAGTACTTC.